The entry below describes one T cell receptor (beta chain). Antigen specificity is unknown. The data derive from a study of cytomegalovirus exposure and HLA in healthy donors. 60 Vbeta and 13 Jbeta primers were used in PCR. Libraries were prepared by immunoSEQ multiplex PCR; TCRdb keeps only in-frame clonotypes and omits some of them. The data hold hundreds of thousands of clones, with approximately 90% observed a single time. Study-wide results and limits: It was reported that the classifier diagnosed cytomegalovirus status with high specificity and sensitivity in both the original and validation cohorts.

Germline loops: CDR1 MRHNA, CDR2 SNTAGT. Trimming removed 4 bases from V and 2 bases from J; junction bases left unmatched: 4. This CDR3 spans 15 amino acids. The chain combines TRBV6-4 with TRBJ2-3, with 9 nucleotides matching TRBD1. This receptor was taken from a woman aged 18-29 years in good health and CMV-seronegative. The sample was PBMCs. The CDR3 bases are TGTGCCAGCAGTGTAGGGACAGGGCCCACAGATACGCAGTATTTT. This translates into CASSVGTGPTDTQYF.